A selection of T cell receptor beta chains follows, all from one sample in a study of T cells in Graves' hyperthyroidism and ophthalmopathy. One entry per CDR3 protein results from TCRdb running MiXCR on the multiplex PCR reads. This repertoire shows hundreds of thousands of distinct CDR3 sequences, about 13% found once; its top ten account for 30% to 35%. Specimen: blood. The receptors here all came from a woman in her thirties or forties with Graves' ophthalmopathy. Both conserved end residues are part of each CDR3. A D gene is named only where the DNA matches it firmly.

d_gene	v_gene	j_gene	CDR3aa
-	TRBV2	TRBJ2-5	CASSEGYGPEAQHF
-	TRBV12-3/TRBV12-4	TRBJ2-3	CASPPTGWGDTDTQYF
-	TRBV14	TRBJ1-5	CASSPRARARGNQPQHF
TRBD2	TRBV20-1	TRBJ2-1	CSANLNPGLGYNEQFF
-	TRBV14	TRBJ2-1	CASSQYPKKQFF
TRBD2	TRBV27	TRBJ2-2	CASISRLAGPTGELFF
-	TRBV19	TRBJ2-2	CASSIQAGSTGELFF
TRBD1	TRBV3-1	TRBJ2-7	CASSQARTGPIYEQYF
-	TRBV27	TRBJ2-7	CASSLRAGWPYEQYF
-	TRBV20-1	TRBJ2-3	CSARRGSGTDTQYF
-	TRBV28	TRBJ1-6	CASSLYTNLLGRYNSPLHF
TRBD2	TRBV11-2	TRBJ2-5	CASSLLAGDVTQYF
-	TRBV19	TRBJ1-1	CASSRGRGTEAFF
-	TRBV15	TRBJ2-7	CATSRRIVRLGGEQYF
-	TRBV28	TRBJ1-3	CASSFLSGNTIYF
-	TRBV28	TRBJ1-4	CASRAPQGQGEKLFF
-	TRBV28	TRBJ2-2	CASSSAGAATGELFF
TRBD1	TRBV5-5	TRBJ1-6	CASYRDRGSPLHF
-	TRBV20-1	TRBJ2-3	CSAKLTDTQYF
-	TRBV19	TRBJ1-6	CASSGGPSLFSPLHF
-	TRBV15	TRBJ2-3	CATSAHTDTQYF
-	TRBV28	TRBJ2-1	CASSLPATQGYNEQFF
-	TRBV7-6	TRBJ2-1	CASSLMGASDEQFF
-	TRBV20-1	TRBJ1-4	CSAKGGVGNEKLFF
-	TRBV11-3	TRBJ2-7	CASSSRTASYEQYF
-	TRBV5-1	TRBJ2-3	CASSFGQTGTQYF
TRBD1	TRBV25-1	TRBJ1-2	CASSAPGQGASGYTF
TRBD1	TRBV24-1	TRBJ2-1	CATSALTAVRDRAHYNEQFF
TRBD2	TRBV20-1	TRBJ2-1	CSAVGRGGRPYNEQFF
TRBD1	TRBV29-1	TRBJ2-1	CSVDGLDRGSYNEQFF
-	TRBV6-2/TRBV6-3	TRBJ1-5	CASSRPYSNQPQHF
TRBD2	TRBV28	TRBJ2-3	CASSLTGGADTQYF
-	TRBV6-5	TRBJ2-3	CASSYYGGGTTDTQYF
-	TRBV24-1	TRBJ2-5	CATSDLGQGGRETQYF
-	TRBV3-1	TRBJ1-4	CASSPRGGNEKLFF
-	TRBV5-1	TRBJ1-1	CASAPRGIGTEAFF
-	TRBV28	TRBJ2-2	CATETLATGELFF
-	TRBV12-3/TRBV12-4	-	CASSLSGETQYF
-	TRBV28	TRBJ2-6	CASIGGHSGANVLTF
-	TRBV2	TRBJ2-3	CASRLPSLKDTQYF
TRBD2	TRBV27	TRBJ2-7	CASSWSGTSFYEQYF